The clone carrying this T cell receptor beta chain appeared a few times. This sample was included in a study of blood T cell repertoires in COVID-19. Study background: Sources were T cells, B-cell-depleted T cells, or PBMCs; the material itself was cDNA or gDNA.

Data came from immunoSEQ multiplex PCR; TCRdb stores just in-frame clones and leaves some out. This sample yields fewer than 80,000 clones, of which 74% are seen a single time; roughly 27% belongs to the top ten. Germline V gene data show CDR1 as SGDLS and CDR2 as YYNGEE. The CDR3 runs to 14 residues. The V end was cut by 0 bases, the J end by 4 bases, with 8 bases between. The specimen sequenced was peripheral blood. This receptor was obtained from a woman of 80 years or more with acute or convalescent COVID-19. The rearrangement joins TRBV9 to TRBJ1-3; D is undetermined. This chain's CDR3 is CASSVESLGNTIYF. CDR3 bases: TGTGCCAGCAGCGTAGAATCGTTAGGAAACACCATATATTTT. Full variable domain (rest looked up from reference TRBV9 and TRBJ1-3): DSGVTQTPKHLITATGQRVTLRCSPRSGDLSVYWYQQSLDQGLQFLIQYYNGEERAKGNILERFSAQQFPDLHSELNLSSLELGDSALYFCASSVESLGNTIYFGEGSWLTVV.